One and the same sample provided the 14 T cell receptor beta chains below, sequenced in a study of T cells in Graves' hyperthyroidism and ophthalmopathy. Amplified regions were TCR beta CDR3 sequences from RNA transcripts. HTBI primers were the set used in a first-round RT-PCR of the TCR CDR3. MiXCR was run by TCRdb on the multiplex PCR reads, yielding one entry per CDR3 protein. The repertoire holds about 300,000 distinct CDR3 sequences, less than 30% seen once, with about 25% in the top ten. What was sequenced was blood. Receptor source: a middle-aged man with Graves' hyperthyroidism that later progressed to Graves' ophthalmopathy.

This clonotype was detected many times. The rearrangement uses TRBV20-1 and TRBJ1-1; 11 positions agree with TRBD1. CDR1 and CDR2 from the germline V gene are DFQATT and SNEGSKA (reference sequence). Trimming took 0 bases from V and 2 from J; bases not matched to a gene: 8. The CDR3 spans 17 residues. CDR3 sequence: CSARDLGQGAVNTEAFF. CDR3 nucleotides: TGCAGTGCTAGAGATCTAGGACAGGGGGCAGTTAACACTGAAGCTTTCTTT.

The gene calls are TRBV12-3 or TRBV12-4 and TRBJ1-1, with a tentative D call TRBD1 (5 bases). V was cut by 7 bases and J by 3 bases, with 12 bases left in between. The length of the CDR3 is 13 residues. CDR3 loop: CASTIRGDTEAFF. The CDR3 DNA sequence: TGTGCCAGCACCATAAGGGGAGACACTGAAGCTTTCTTT.

This clonotype was observed many times. J is TRBJ2-5 and V is TRBV9; 9 nucleotides agree with TRBD2. CDR3 size: 18 residues. Germline CDR1 reads SGDLS; CDR2 reads YYNGEE. V dropped 0 bases and J dropped 4; count of bases not matched to a gene: 13. The CDR3 is CASSVEPSGIAGGETQYF. The CDR3 nucleotides read TGTGCCAGCAGCGTAGAACCTAGCGGGATCGCGGGGGGAGAGACCCAGTACTTC.

The rearrangement joins TRBV6-1 to TRBJ1-2; TRBD1 might be the D (5 bases). CDR3 length equals 13 residues. The V gene's germline CDR1 is MNHNS and CDR2 SASEGT. Trimming removed 7 bases at V and 8 bases at J, with 17 bases between. In DNA form, the CDR3 reads TGTGCCAGCACGGGACGGACATCAGTCGGCTACACCTTC. Amino acid sequence: CASTGRTSVGYTF.

There are many counts of this clonotype. The CDR3 DNA follows: TGTGCCACCAGTGGGACCGGGACAGGGGCCTACGAGCAGTACTTC. Translated, it gives CATSGTGTGAYEQYF. This chain connects TRBV24-1 to TRBJ2-7; 10 bases are a match to TRBD1. The CDR3 covers 15 residues. The V gene's germline CDR1 is KGHDR and CDR2 SFDVKD. The trim removed 5 bases at V and 2 bases at J, leaving 5 bases unmatched.

This clonotype has at least ten counts. The chain employs TRBV11-3 and TRBJ2-7; D gene uncertain. Germline V gene lookup returns CDR1 SGHNT and CDR2 YENEEA. This CDR3 is 12 amino acids long. V was cut by 4 bases and J by 3 bases, with 7 bases left in between. This CDR3 is CASSSNNYEQYF. The CDR3 nucleotides read TGTGCCAGCAGCTCAAACAACTACGAGCAGTACTTC.

V and J are TRBV20-1 and TRBJ2-2; no clear D. Trimming removed 5 bases from V and 4 bases from J, with 11 bases in between. Looked up from germline, CDR1 is DFQATT and CDR2 is SNEGSKA (reference sequence). The CDR3 is 13 amino acids. CDR3 nucleotide sequence: TGCAGTGCTCCCCAACGAGCCACCGGGGAGCTGTTTTTT. It encodes CSAPQRATGELFF.

This clonotype was recorded many times. The genes are TRBV5-1 and TRBJ2-4; D unresolved. From germline, CDR1 is SGHRS and CDR2 YFSETQ. The CDR3 consists of 18 residues. Between the trimmed V and J ends, which lost 0 bases and 6 bases, there was a span of 22 bases. As DNA, the CDR3 is TGCGCCAGCAGCTTGGCCCCCCCCGCACCCGCAGCGATAAACATTCAGTACTTC. Protein sequence: CASSLAPPAPAAINIQYF.

This clonotype was seen at least ten times. The chain uses TRBV6-1 and TRBJ2-4; 7 bases are shared with TRBD2. Trimming removed 1 base from V and 0 bases from J; junction bases left unmatched: 3. The germline gives CDR1 MNHNS, CDR2 SASEGT. The CDR3 has 16 amino acids. In DNA form, the CDR3 reads TGTGCCAGCAGTGAAGGGGCGGGGGTAGCCAAAAACATTCAGTACTTC. Its translation is CASSEGAGVAKNIQYF.

The rearrangement joins TRBV5-1 to TRBJ1-1, with a tentative D call TRBD1 (6 bases). The CDR3 sequence is 14 residues long. In germline, CDR1 is SGHRS, CDR2 YFSETQ. V was clipped by 6 bases and J by 6 bases, with 18 bases between them. CDR3 region: CASTGDTLLSEAFF. The CDR3 region has the DNA TGCGCCAGCACCGGGGACACCCTCCTCTCTGAAGCTTTCTTT.

V usage is TRBV29-1 and J usage is TRBJ2-5; D unclear. Germline loops: CDR1 SQVTM, CDR2 ANQGSEA. The CDR3 extends over 14 amino acids. Trimming took off 7 bases at V and 4 bases at J, with 19 bases between the two ends. Here the CDR3 reads CSAASGPRAETQYF. CDR3 coding DNA: TGCAGCGCCGCCTCCGGGCCGAGAGCAGAGACCCAGTACTTC.

The CDR3 DNA follows: TGTGCCAGCAGTTCCAGGCTACTGTCCTACGAGCAGTACTTC. It encodes CASSSRLLSYEQYF. This sequence joins TRBV28 and TRBJ2-7, with D unresolved. Germline V gives CDR1 MDHEN, CDR2 SYDVKM. V lost 4 bases and J 1 base, leaving 11 bases between the germline ends. This CDR3 has 14 amino acids.

The chain links TRBV6-2 or TRBV6-3 to TRBJ1-1, with D tentatively TRBD1 (6 bases). V lost 11 bases and J lost 0, with 19 bases in between. The CDR3 extends over 15 amino acids. CDR1 and CDR2 (germline): MNHEY, SVGEGT. CDR3 sequence: CAAQSGAKMNTEAFF. CDR3 DNA: TGTGCCGCCCAGTCGGGGGCGAAGATGAACACTGAAGCTTTCTTT.

This clonotype was seen many times. The chain is built from TRBV7-2 and TRBJ2-7; D uncertain. The CDR3 extends over 14 amino acids. Trimming stripped 1 base from V and 5 bases from J, with 12 bases between. Per the germline V gene, CDR1 is SGHTA and CDR2 is FQGNSA. The CDR3 sequence is CASSLDGLTDEQYF. The CDR3 nucleotides read TGTGCCAGCAGCTTAGATGGCCTAACCGACGAGCAGTACTTC.